The 14 T cell receptor beta chains presented below share a single source sample, sequenced in a study of OX40 agonist ivuxolimab in advanced cancers. The table came from immunoSEQ multiplex PCR; TCRdb's copy has only in-frame clones and leaves some out. This table has more than 50,000 clones, approximately 90% appearing once. Here the sequenced sample was CD4+ or CD8+ T cells sorted from blood, taken in a trial of the OX40 agonist ivuxolimab. The receptors stem from an adult with an advanced solid tumor such as melanoma, head and neck, liver or kidney cancer.

With regard to this clone: One end of the junction does not line up with germline, which may come from a read error. The V gene is TRBV4-2, the J gene TRBJ1-1; no definite D call. This CDR3 has 13 amino acids. In germline, CDR1 is LGHNA, CDR2 YNFKEQ. The CDR3 sequence: CTSSQEPDTEAFF. CDR3 in DNA: TGTACCAGCAGCCAAGAACCAGACACTGAAGCTTTCTTT.

The V gene is TRBV4-2, the J gene TRBJ2-7; 11 bases match TRBD2. Germline assignment: CDR1 LGHNA and CDR2 YNFKEQ. The CDR3 is 16 residues long. The ends lost 5 bases at V and 4 bases at J; junction bases unmatched: 10. CDR3 sequence: CASSMPPLAGVYEQYF. As DNA, the CDR3 is TGTGCCAGCAGCATGCCCCCACTAGCGGGGGTGTACGAGCAGTACTTC.

This clone was recorded once. V and J are TRBV28 and TRBJ2-7, with 10 bases fitting TRBD2. The CDR3 has 16 residues. V shed 8 bases, J shed 4 bases, and the junction held 14 bases outside the gene matches. The germline V gene has CDR1 MDHEN and CDR2 SYDVKM. CDR3 DNA: TGTGCCAGCCCTCCGGTGGGGTCTAGCGGGAGTTACGAGCAGTACTTC. Translation gives CASPPVGSSGSYEQYF.

This CDR3 reads CASSSLAGLTDTQYF. The CDR3 DNA reads as TGTGCCAGCTCATCGTTAGCGGGCCTCACAGATACGCAGTATTTT. The V call is TRBV18, the J call TRBJ2-3, with 7 bases that match TRBD2. Trimming removed 5 bases from V and 2 bases from J; junction bases left unmatched: 7. CDR1 and CDR2 from the germline V gene are KGHSH and LQKENI. This CDR3 has 15 residues.

This chain joins TRBV5-4 and TRBJ2-5; 7 bases are a match to TRBD1. CDR1 is SGHNT, CDR2 YYREEE, per germline (reference sequence). CDR3 length: 16 residues. J lost 3 bases, V lost 5 bases, and 13 bases had no gene match. The CDR3 loop is CASSQWYRGKKETQYF. The CDR3 DNA reads TGTGCCAGCAGTCAGTGGTACAGGGGAAAGAAAGAGACCCAGTACTTC. Full variable domain (rest looked up from reference TRBV5-4 and TRBJ2-5): ETGVTQSPTHLIKTRGQQVTLRCSSQSGHNTVSWYQQALGQGPQFIFQYYREEENGRGNFPPRFSGLQFPNYSSELNVNALELDDSALYLCASSQWYRGKKETQYFGPGTRLLVL.

The rearrangement joins TRBV6-1 to TRBJ2-7, with 10 bases that match TRBD2. Germline V gene data show CDR1 as MNHNS and CDR2 as SASEGT. V shed 10 bases, J shed 2 bases, and the junction held 8 bases outside the gene matches. CDR3 length: 14 residues. The CDR3 DNA reads as TGTGCCAAACACGAGGGACTAGCGCCCTACGAGCAGTACTTC. Its translation is CAKHEGLAPYEQYF.

The rearrangement links TRBV29-1 to TRBJ2-5, with TRBD2 identical over 9 bases. Losses at the gene ends were 1 base for V and 0 bases for J; bases not matched to a gene: 18. There are 20 residues in the CDR3. The germline V gene has CDR1 SQVTM and CDR2 ANQGSEA. Here the CDR3 DNA reads TGCAGCGTTGAAGGTGAACACACAGGAGCGCGGGGGGGCGACCAAGAGACCCAGTACTTC. Protein: CSVEGEHTGARGGDQETQYF. The full variable domain, its missing parts supplied by reference TRBV29-1 and TRBJ2-5, is SAVISQKPSRDICQRGTSLTIQCQVDSQVTMMFWYRQQPGQSLTLIATANQGSEATYESGFVIDKFPISRPNLTFSTLTVSNMSPEDSSIYLCSVEGEHTGARGGDQETQYFGPGTRLLVL.

This clone was counted a single time. The chain carries TRBV2 and TRBJ1-2; 7 nucleotides agree with TRBD1. The CDR3 is 14 amino acids. The V gene end was trimmed by 6 bases and the J gene end by 4 bases; junction bases not matched to a gene: 8. Looked up from germline, CDR1 is SNHLY and CDR2 is FYNNEI. The CDR3 sequence is CASSAYRGGYGYTF. The DNA of the CDR3 is TGTGCCAGCAGCGCCTACAGGGGAGGCTATGGCTACACCTTC.

The gene calls are TRBV19 and TRBJ1-1; 8 bases map to TRBD1. This CDR3 comprises 15 residues. Germline CDR1 reads LNHDA; CDR2 reads SQIVND (reference sequence). V was pared by 3 bases and J by 2 bases, with 5 bases of the junction left unmatched. CDR3 nucleotides: TGTGCCAGTAGTATTAGAGGACAGGGCAACACTGAAGCTTTCTTT. This encodes CASSIRGQGNTEAFF.

About this clone itself: The junction departs from germline at one end; a sequencing error may be responsible. The gene calls are TRBV7-7 and TRBJ2-3, with 7 positions matching TRBD1. CDR3 length: 13 residues. Per germline, CDR1 SSHAT and CDR2 FNYEAQ (reference sequence). The CDR3 DNA follows: TGTGCTAGCAGCGCTGGGGACAGCAATACGCAGTATTTT. It codes for CASSAGDSNTQYF.

The chain couples TRBV29-1 to TRBJ2-1, with D uncertain. CDR1 SQVTM and CDR2 ANQGSEA come from the germline V gene. Trimming took 6 bases from V and 5 from J, leaving 14 bases between them. The CDR3 contains 13 residues. The CDR3 loop reads CSVGNLKDNEQFF. CDR3 nucleotide sequence: TGCAGCGTCGGTAACTTAAAAGACAATGAGCAGTTCTTC.

Concerning this clone: The identical CDR3 is also encoded by other nucleotide sequences in the sample. The CDR3 coding sequence is TGCGCCAGCAGCTCCGGGACAGGGGGCACAGATACGCAGTATTTT. It codes for CASSSGTGGTDTQYF. V is TRBV5-1 and J is TRBJ2-3, with 10 positions matching TRBD1. The CDR3 is 15 residues long. Per germline, CDR1 SGHRS and CDR2 YFSETQ. J was trimmed by 1 base and V by 3 bases; bases with no gene match: 2.

This chain connects TRBV6-6 to TRBJ1-2; 9 positions match TRBD1. From germline, CDR1 is MNHNY and CDR2 SVGAGI (reference sequence). The CDR3 contains 13 residues. V shed 5 bases and J 6 bases; nucleotides not matched to a gene: 4. The CDR3 reads CASSVGQGHGYTF. CDR3 DNA: TGTGCCAGCAGTGTGGGACAGGGTCATGGCTACACCTTC.

The chain recombines TRBV5-1 with TRBJ2-7; 11 bases line up with TRBD2. The CDR3 runs to 14 residues. Unmatched junction bases numbered 11, after V lost 3 bases and J lost 12 bases. Germline CDR1 is SGHRS and CDR2 is YFSETQ. CDR3 nucleotides: TGCGCCAGCAGCTCGACTAGCGGGGACCCCCAACGGTACTTC. Residues: CASSSTSGDPQRYF.